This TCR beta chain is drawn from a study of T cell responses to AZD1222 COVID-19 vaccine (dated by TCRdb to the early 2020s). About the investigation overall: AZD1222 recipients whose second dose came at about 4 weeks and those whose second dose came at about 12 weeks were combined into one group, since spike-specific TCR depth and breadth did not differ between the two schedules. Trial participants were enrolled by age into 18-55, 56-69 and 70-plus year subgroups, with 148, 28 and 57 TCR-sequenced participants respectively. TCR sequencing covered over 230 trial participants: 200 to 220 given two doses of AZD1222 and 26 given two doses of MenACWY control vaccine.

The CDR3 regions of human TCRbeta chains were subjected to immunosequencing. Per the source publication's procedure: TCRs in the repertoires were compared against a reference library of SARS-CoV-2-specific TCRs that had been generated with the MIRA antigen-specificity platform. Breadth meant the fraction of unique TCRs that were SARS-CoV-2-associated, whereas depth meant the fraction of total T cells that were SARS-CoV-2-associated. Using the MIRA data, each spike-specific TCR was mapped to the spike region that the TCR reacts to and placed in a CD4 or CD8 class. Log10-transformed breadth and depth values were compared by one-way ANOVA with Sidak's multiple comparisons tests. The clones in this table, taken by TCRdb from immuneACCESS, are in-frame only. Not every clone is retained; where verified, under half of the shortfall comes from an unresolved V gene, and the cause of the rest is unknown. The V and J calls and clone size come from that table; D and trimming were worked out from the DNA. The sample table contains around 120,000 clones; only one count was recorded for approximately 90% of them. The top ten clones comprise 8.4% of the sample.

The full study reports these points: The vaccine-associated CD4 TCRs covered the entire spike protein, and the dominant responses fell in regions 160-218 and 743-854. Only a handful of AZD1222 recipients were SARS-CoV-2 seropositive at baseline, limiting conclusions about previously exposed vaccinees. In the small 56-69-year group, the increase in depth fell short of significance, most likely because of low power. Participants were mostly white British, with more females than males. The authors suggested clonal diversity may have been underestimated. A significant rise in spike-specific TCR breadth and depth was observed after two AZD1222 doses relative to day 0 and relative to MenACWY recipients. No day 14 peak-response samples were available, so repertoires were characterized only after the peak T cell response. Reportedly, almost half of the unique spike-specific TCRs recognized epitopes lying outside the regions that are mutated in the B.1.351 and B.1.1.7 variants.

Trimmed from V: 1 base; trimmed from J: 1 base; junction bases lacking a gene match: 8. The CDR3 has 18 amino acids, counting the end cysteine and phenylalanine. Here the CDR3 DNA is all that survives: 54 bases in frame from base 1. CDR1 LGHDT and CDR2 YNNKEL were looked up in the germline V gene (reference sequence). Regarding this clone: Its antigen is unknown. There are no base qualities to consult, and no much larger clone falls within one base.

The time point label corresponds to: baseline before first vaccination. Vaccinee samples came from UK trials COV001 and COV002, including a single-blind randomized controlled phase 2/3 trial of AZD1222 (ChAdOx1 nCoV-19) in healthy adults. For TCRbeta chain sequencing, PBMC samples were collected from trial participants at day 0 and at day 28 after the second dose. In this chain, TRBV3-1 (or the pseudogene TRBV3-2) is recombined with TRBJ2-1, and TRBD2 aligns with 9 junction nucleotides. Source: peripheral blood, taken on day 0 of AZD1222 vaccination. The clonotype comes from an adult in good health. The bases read TGTGCCAGCAGCCAAGGAACGCTAGCGGGACTTTCCTACAATGAGCAGTTCTTC. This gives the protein CASSQGTLAGLSYNEQFF.